This passage covers 29 T cell receptor beta chains from one sample sequenced in a study of CD8 T cells in ankylosing spondylitis. One entry per CDR3 protein results from TCRdb running MiXCR on the 5' RACE reads. The repertoire has some 120,000 distinct CDR3 sequences, approximately 15% of them found once; the top ten carry 3%. The sample taken for sequencing was blood, either unsorted or a sorted T cell fraction (not recorded which). The origin of the receptors is a female donor with ankylosing spondylitis or in good health (not recorded which).

In this sample, this clonotype turned up many times. This chain joins TRBV4-1 and TRBJ2-2; D gene uncertain. CDR1 and CDR2 from the germline V gene are MGHRA and YSYEKL. The CDR3 is made up of 16 amino acids. V lost 6 bases to trimming and J lost 1 base, with 15 bases between them. CDR3 bases: TGCGCCAGCAGAAATATCCTGGCGAAGAACACCGGGGAGCTGTTTTTT. Its translation is CASRNILAKNTGELFF.

For the CDR3, the DNA is TGTGCCAGCAGCCAAGTGGGGCGGAAGAATGAAAAACTGTTTTTT. This codes for CASSQVGRKNEKLFF. The chain employs TRBV14 and TRBJ1-4; the D gene is possibly TRBD1 (5 bases). Trimming pared 1 base from V and 5 bases from J, leaving 11 bases between. CDR1 is SGHDN, CDR2 FVKESK, per germline. The CDR3 sequence is 15 residues long.

Concerning this clonotype itself: This may stem from a read error, because a much larger clone lies one nucleotide away. CDR3 in amino acids: CASSAGGKETQYF. CDR3 nucleotide sequence: TGCGCCAGCAGTGCCGGGGGAAAAGAGACCCAGTACTTC. V gene TRBV10-2 combines with J gene TRBJ2-5; D may be TRBD2 (6 bases). Germline loops: CDR1 WSHSY, CDR2 SAAADI. The CDR3 has 13 amino acids. Trimming pared 4 bases from V and 3 bases from J, leaving 9 bases between.

Comment on this clonotype: A clone one base away is much larger, so this may be a read error. The gene calls are TRBV11-2 and TRBJ2-2; 7 bases agree with TRBD1. CDR3 length: 15 residues. Germline loops: CDR1 SGHAT, CDR2 FQNNGV. The CDR3 reads CAGRGSRANTGELFF. CDR3 DNA sequence: TGTGCCGGCAGGGGGAGCAGGGCGAACACCGGGGAGCTGTTTTTT.

The gene calls are TRBV7-3 and TRBJ2-1; 9 bases match TRBD2. From germline, CDR1 is SGHTA and CDR2 FQGTGA. V shed 5 bases, J shed 4 bases, and the junction held 18 bases outside the gene matches. The CDR3 spans 19 residues. CDR3 residues: CASSPGWTGTSYCYNEQFF. CDR3 DNA: TGTGCCAGCAGCCCGGGATGGACCGGGACTAGCTACTGTTACAATGAGCAGTTCTTC.

This clonotype was recorded at least ten times. This chain links TRBV2 with TRBJ1-2; D is unclear. CDR3 size: 12 residues. V lost 3 bases to trimming and J lost 9 bases, with 11 bases between them. CDR1 and CDR2 (germline): SNHLY, FYNNEI. In nucleotides, the CDR3 is TGTGCCAGCAGTGATTCAGGCTGGAGCTACACCTTC. Protein: CASSDSGWSYTF. Using reference TRBV2 and TRBJ1-2 for the parts outside the CDR3, the full variable domain is EPEVTQTPSHQVTQMGQEVILRCVPISNHLYFYWYRQILGQKVEFLVSFYNNEISEKSEIFDDQFSVERPDGSNFTLKIRSTKLEDSAMYFCASSDSGWSYTFGSGTRLTVV.

The sample holds many counts of this clonotype. The V and J genes are TRBV5-1 and TRBJ1-6, with D maybe TRBD1 (6 bases). This CDR3 is 15 amino acids long. The V gene's germline CDR1 is SGHRS and CDR2 YFSETQ. V lost 4 bases to trimming and J lost 7 bases, with 15 bases between them. The CDR3 loop is CASSPAPGANSPLHF. Written as DNA, the CDR3 is TGCGCCAGCAGCCCGGCTCCGGGGGCGAATTCACCCCTCCACTTT.

The chain has TRBV20-1 and TRBJ2-1; TRBD2 matches at 14 bases. The CDR3 consists of 15 residues. CDR1 DFQATT and CDR2 SNEGSKA come from the germline V gene (reference sequence). Unmatched junction bases numbered 6, after V lost 2 bases and J lost 9 bases. The CDR3 loop is CSARLGLAGGVEQFF. The CDR3 region has the DNA TGCAGTGCTAGACTAGGACTAGCGGGGGGCGTTGAGCAGTTCTTC.

This clonotype was counted at least ten times. The genes are TRBV12-3 or TRBV12-4 and TRBJ1-2; D not resolved. CDR3 length: 13 amino acids. V lost 2 bases and J lost 4, with 8 bases in between. Written as DNA, the CDR3 is TGTGCCAGCAGTTTATTTGGTGGCTATGGCTACACCTTC. Translation: CASSLFGGYGYTF.

The table lists this clonotype with many counts. This rearrangement joins TRBV7-8 to TRBJ2-1, with TRBD2 as a possible D gene (5 bases). CDR1 is SGHVS, CDR2 FQNEAQ, per germline. The CDR3 consists of 19 residues. V was cut by 3 bases and J by 0 bases, with 21 bases left in between. In DNA form, the CDR3 reads TGTGCCAGCAGCTTCCGGAAGCACGGGGTCTTGAGCTCCTACAATGAGCAGTTCTTC. Its protein is CASSFRKHGVLSSYNEQFF.

CDR3 DNA: TGTGCCAGCAGTTTATCTTCCGCGGGGGTTGAGGAGACCCAGTACTTC. The encoded protein is CASSLSSAGVEETQYF. The chain employs TRBV27 and TRBJ2-5; TRBD2 matches at 7 bases. V was pared by 0 bases and J by 5 bases, with 9 bases of the junction left unmatched. Germline CDR1 and CDR2: MNHEY and SMNVEV (reference sequence). The CDR3 has 16 residues.

This clonotype occurred many times. This rearrangement joins TRBV20-1 to TRBJ2-1, with D possibly TRBD1 on 6 matching bases. Germline CDR1 DFQATT, CDR2 SNEGSKA (reference sequence). The CDR3 spans 15 residues. V lost 1 base and J 0 bases, leaving 10 bases between the germline ends. The CDR3 coding sequence is TGCAGTGCTAGAGGCATGGACAGCTCCTACAATGAGCAGTTCTTC. Protein: CSARGMDSSYNEQFF.

This clonotype was detected ten times or more. The chain employs TRBV19 and TRBJ1-1; D not certain. CDR1 LNHDA and CDR2 SQIVND come from the germline V gene (reference sequence). This CDR3 is 13 amino acids long. Trimming removed 4 bases from V and 0 bases from J, with 6 bases in between. The CDR3 loop reads CASSTVLNTEAFF. The CDR3, as DNA: TGTGCCAGTAGTACGGTGTTGAACACTGAAGCTTTCTTT.

This clonotype was recorded many times. The V gene is TRBV29-1, the J gene TRBJ2-1; tentatively, D is TRBD1 or TRBD2 (5 bases each). The CDR3 runs 17 residues. V lost 4 bases and J 2 bases, leaving 21 bases between the germline ends. Germline V lookup: CDR1 SQVTM, CDR2 ANQGSEA. The CDR3 region has the DNA TGCAGCGTTGGGGGGAGAGAGTCCGTCTTCCCCTACAATGAGCAGTTCTTC. As protein: CSVGGRESVFPYNEQFF.

This clonotype was detected a few times. The chain joins TRBV20-1 to TRBJ2-1; a possible D gene is TRBD2 (6 bases). Germline V lookup: CDR1 DFQATT, CDR2 SNEGSKA (reference sequence). V gave up 6 bases and J gave up 4 bases, with 19 bases separating them. This CDR3 has 15 residues. The CDR3: CSARIFGGKYNEQFF. Written as DNA, the CDR3 is TGCAGTGCAAGGATTTTTGGCGGGAAATACAATGAGCAGTTCTTC.

At least ten counts were recorded for this clonotype. V gene TRBV7-3 combines with J gene TRBJ2-1; the D is unclear. CDR1 is SGHTA, CDR2 FQGTGA, per germline. With 0 bases removed from V and 7 bases from J, the gap between germline ends came to 1 base. The length of the CDR3 is 11 residues. CDR3 amino acids: CASSLTNEQFF. For the CDR3, the DNA is TGTGCCAGCAGCTTAACAAATGAGCAGTTCTTC.

This clonotype was counted many times. The V and J genes are TRBV20-1 and TRBJ1-2; 8 nucleotides line up with TRBD1. The germline gives CDR1 DFQATT, CDR2 SNEGSKA (reference sequence). This CDR3 contains 13 residues. Trimming cost V 3 bases and J 4 bases; bases outside gene matches: 4. The CDR3 bases are TGCAGTGCTAGTCGGCAGGGGGCCTATGGCTACACCTTC. Protein product: CSASRQGAYGYTF.

Many counts were recorded for this clonotype. V usage is TRBV5-5 and J usage is TRBJ1-1, with TRBD1 matching 7 bases. This CDR3 has 16 amino acids. Trimming removed 1 base from V and 1 base from J; junction bases left unmatched: 7. From germline, CDR1 is SGHKS and CDR2 YYEKEE (reference sequence). The CDR3 here is CASSLFVDRANTEAFF. The CDR3 nucleotides read TGTGCCAGCAGCTTGTTCGTCGACAGGGCGAACACTGAAGCTTTCTTT.

In its sample, this clonotype was seen once. This clone may be a read error of a much larger clone one base away. The rearrangement links TRBV12-3 or TRBV12-4 to TRBJ2-1; TRBD2 matches 14 bases. The CDR3 is 17 residues long. DNA for the CDR3: TGTGCCGGCAGTTCCCCGACTAGCGGGAGGGGGTACAATGAGCAGTTCTTC. It codes for CAGSSPTSGRGYNEQFF.

V and J are TRBV6-1 and TRBJ2-5, with 11 nucleotides matching TRBD2. This CDR3 contains 15 residues. Losses at the gene ends were 5 bases for V and 4 bases for J; bases not matched to a gene: 6. Per germline, CDR1 MNHNS and CDR2 SASEGT. The CDR3 DNA reads TGTGCCAGCAGTCAATTAGCGGGGGGGTTAGAGACCCAGTACTTC. It yields the protein CASSQLAGGLETQYF.

The J gene is TRBJ2-5, the V gene TRBV6-1; the match to TRBD1 covers 7 bases. V gave up 5 bases and J gave up 2 bases; unmatched junction bases: 11. The CDR3 consists of 16 residues. Germline assignment: CDR1 MNHNS and CDR2 SASEGT. The CDR3 loop reads CASSSHRGQNQETQYF. The CDR3 DNA reads TGTGCCAGCAGTAGCCATCGGGGACAGAATCAAGAGACCCAGTACTTC.

This clonotype occurred many times. V and J are TRBV12-3 or TRBV12-4 and TRBJ2-7; TRBD2 aligns across 8 bases. The CDR3 runs to 16 residues. Trimming cost V 4 bases and J 2 bases; bases outside gene matches: 10. The CDR3 loop is CASSSRGGTETYEQYF. The CDR3 nucleotides are TGTGCCAGCAGTTCACGGGGGGGGACGGAAACCTACGAGCAGTACTTC.

The genes are TRBV15 and TRBJ1-5; TRBD1 agrees at 9 bases. Germline values: CDR1 LNHNV, CDR2 YYDKDF (reference sequence). CDR3 length equals 15 residues. The trim removed 0 bases at V and 7 bases at J, leaving 4 bases unmatched. The CDR3 bases are TGTGCCACCAGCAGAGAAACAGGGGGCAGGCAGCCCCAGCATTTT. Amino acids: CATSRETGGRQPQHF.

This clonotype was recorded at least ten times. The chain carries TRBV7-2 and TRBJ1-1, with a weak D call TRBD1 (5 bases). The CDR3 covers 14 residues. V lost 0 bases and J lost 3, with 8 bases in between. CDR1 is SGHTA, CDR2 FQGNSA, per germline. The CDR3 region is CASSLARGHTEAFF. DNA of the CDR3: TGTGCCAGCAGCTTAGCTAGGGGACACACTGAAGCTTTCTTT.

This clonotype was seen ten or more times. The chain couples TRBV12-3 or TRBV12-4 to TRBJ1-1, with TRBD1 matching over 7 bases. This CDR3 comprises 15 residues. Trimming cost V 2 bases and J 0 bases; bases outside gene matches: 3. DNA for the CDR3: TGTGCCAGCAGTTTATCCGACAGGGTGAACACTGAAGCTTTCTTT. It translates to CASSLSDRVNTEAFF.

This clonotype was counted a single time. The CDR3 loop reads CSARDFRERVNEQFF. CDR3 in DNA: TGCAGTGCTAGAGATTTCCGGGAGAGAGTCAATGAGCAGTTCTTC. The V gene is TRBV20-1, the J gene TRBJ2-1; possibly TRBD2 for D (6 bases). CDR1 DFQATT and CDR2 SNEGSKA come from the germline V gene (reference sequence). V lost 0 bases and J lost 6, with 15 bases in between. CDR3 length: 15 amino acids.

J is TRBJ1-5 and V is TRBV28; TRBD1 is a possible D gene (5 bases). Trimming cost V 1 base and J 3 bases, with 16 bases left between them. Germline CDR1 MDHEN, CDR2 SYDVKM. The CDR3 is made up of 17 amino acids. The CDR3 coding sequence is TGTGCCAGCAGTTTATTCGGGACTATTGAATCCAATCAGCCCCAGCATTTT. It is translated as CASSLFGTIESNQPQHF. The full variable domain, with the rest looked up from reference TRBV28 and TRBJ1-5, is DVKVTQSSRYLVKRTGEKVFLECVQDMDHENMFWYRQDPGLGLRLIYFSYDVKMKEKGDIPEGYSVSREKKERFSLILESASTNQTSMYLCASSLFGTIESNQPQHFGDGTRLSIL.

This clonotype was counted many times. J is TRBJ2-7 and V is TRBV29-1; D remains unclear. The CDR3 covers 11 residues. Germline lookup yields CDR1 SQVTM and CDR2 ANQGSEA. The V gene lost 4 bases and the J gene lost 4 bases, with 8 bases spanning the gap. The CDR3 is CSVVSPYEQYF. In DNA form, the CDR3 reads TGCAGCGTTGTTAGTCCGTACGAGCAGTACTTC.

This clonotype was picked up many times. The genes are TRBV2 and TRBJ2-4; tentatively, D is TRBD2 (6 bases). Germline loops: CDR1 SNHLY, CDR2 FYNNEI. V lost 7 bases to trimming and J lost 1 base, with 11 bases between them. The CDR3 is made up of 14 amino acids. DNA of the CDR3: TGTGCCAGCACCCGGGAGCCCGCCAAAAACATTCAGTACTTC. Translation: CASTREPAKNIQYF.